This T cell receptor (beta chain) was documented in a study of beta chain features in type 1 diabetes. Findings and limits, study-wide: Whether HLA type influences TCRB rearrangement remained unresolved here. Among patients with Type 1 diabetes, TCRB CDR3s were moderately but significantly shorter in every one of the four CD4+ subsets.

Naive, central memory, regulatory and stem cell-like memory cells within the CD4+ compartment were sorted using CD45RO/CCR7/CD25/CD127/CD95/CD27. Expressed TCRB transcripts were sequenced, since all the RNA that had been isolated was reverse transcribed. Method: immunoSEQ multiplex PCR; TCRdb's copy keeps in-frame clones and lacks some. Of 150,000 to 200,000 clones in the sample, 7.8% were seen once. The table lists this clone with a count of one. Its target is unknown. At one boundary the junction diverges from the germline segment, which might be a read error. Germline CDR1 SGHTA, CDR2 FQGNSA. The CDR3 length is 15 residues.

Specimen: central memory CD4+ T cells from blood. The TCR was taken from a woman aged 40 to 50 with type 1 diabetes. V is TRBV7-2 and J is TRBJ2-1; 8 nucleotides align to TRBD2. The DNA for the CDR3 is TGTGCCAGCAGCGTAGCTAGCGGGCCCTACAATGAGCAGTTCTTC. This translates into CASSVASGPYNEQFF.